Following are 30 T cell receptor beta chains from one sample sequenced in a study of cytomegalovirus exposure and HLA in healthy donors. With 60 Vbeta and 13 Jbeta primers, the PCR was carried out. Only in-frame clones appear in the TCRdb table, and some are missing; sequencing was by immunoSEQ multiplex PCR. The table has under 200,000 clones, just under 80% seen once. The sample consisted of PBMCs. These receptors came from a man aged 30-40 years in good health and CMV-seronegative.

This chain connects TRBV30 to TRBJ2-2; 10 positions match TRBD2. Trimming at V came to 5 bases and at J to 7 bases, leaving 7 bases not matched to a gene. In germline, CDR1 is GTSNPN, CDR2 SVGIG (reference sequence). The CDR3 spans 14 residues. The CDR3: CAWATGLAFGELFF. The CDR3 DNA reads TGTGCCTGGGCCACGGGACTAGCGTTCGGGGAGCTGTTTTTT.

The chain carries TRBV19 and TRBJ2-2; a possible D gene is TRBD2 (6 bases). CDR1 is LNHDA and CDR2 is SQIVND in the germline V gene (reference sequence). The CDR3 is 14 residues long. Trimming pared 8 bases from V and 0 bases from J, leaving 10 bases between. The CDR3: CASQGTANTGELFF. The CDR3 DNA is TGTGCCAGTCAAGGGACTGCGAACACCGGGGAGCTGTTTTTT.

The chain carries TRBV18 and TRBJ2-1, with 9 bases matching TRBD2. V lost 6 bases to trimming and J lost 8 bases; unmatched junction nucleotides: 11. This CDR3 is built from 15 residues. The germline CDR1 and CDR2 sequences are KGHSH and LQKENI. DNA for the CDR3: TGTGCCAGCTCCCTGGTTGGCGGGAGGGGTGATGAGCAGTTCTTC. Translating it yields CASSLVGGRGDEQFF.

This chain links TRBV9 with TRBJ1-1, with D possibly matching TRBD1 (5 bases). Germline CDR1 reads SGDLS; CDR2 reads YYNGEE. The CDR3 covers 13 residues. Deletions cut 4 bases from V and 12 bases from J, with 19 bases between. The CDR3 spells CASSPPGAGRPFF. CDR3 nucleotides: TGTGCCAGCAGCCCCCCCGGGGCGGGGAGACCTTTCTTT. Full variable domain (missing parts from reference TRBV9 and TRBJ1-1): DSGVTQTPKHLITATGQRVTLRCSPRSGDLSVYWYQQSLDQGLQFLIQYYNGEERAKGNILERFSAQQFPDLHSELNLSSLELGDSALYFCASSPPGAGRPFFGQGTRLTVV.

This chain uses TRBV5-1 with TRBJ1-1; 11 bases fit TRBD1. The CDR3 sequence is 14 residues long. Germline values: CDR1 SGHRS, CDR2 YFSETQ. Trimming took 4 bases from V and 4 from J; bases not matched to a gene: 3. The CDR3 DNA is TGCGCCAGCAGCACCGGGACAGGGGGCACTGAAGCTTTCTTT. Amino acid sequence: CASSTGTGGTEAFF.

The chain is built from TRBV19 and TRBJ2-7, with 7 bases identical to TRBD1. The CDR3 spans 15 residues. CDR1 is LNHDA, CDR2 SQIVND, per germline (reference sequence). Trimming removed 3 bases from V and 3 bases from J; junction bases left unmatched: 8. The CDR3 reads CASSMSPGGYYEQYF. In DNA form, the CDR3 reads TGTGCCAGTAGTATGTCTCCAGGGGGTTACTACGAGCAGTACTTC.

The V call is TRBV5-1, the J call TRBJ1-1; a possible D gene is TRBD1 (6 bases). Germline V gives CDR1 SGHRS, CDR2 YFSETQ. The CDR3 totals 15 residues. The V end lost 2 bases, the J end lost 1 base, and 12 bases lay between the germline ends. CDR3 sequence: CASSLQGLQNTEAFF. Here the CDR3 DNA reads TGCGCCAGCAGCTTACAGGGATTACAGAACACTGAAGCTTTCTTT.

The rearrangement links TRBV11-2 to TRBJ2-1; D is unclear. The length of the CDR3 is 15 residues. Trimming removed 1 base at V and 4 bases at J, with 11 bases between. The germline gives CDR1 SGHAT, CDR2 FQNNGV. CDR3 DNA sequence: TGTGCCAGCAGCTTAGCCAGAATCAGATACAATGAGCAGTTCTTC. It yields the protein CASSLARIRYNEQFF.

The genes are TRBV12-5 and TRBJ1-1; D gene uncertain. Germline assignment: CDR1 LGHNT and CDR2 FRNRAP. The CDR3 consists of 14 residues. Deletions cut 1 base from V and 6 bases from J, with 12 bases between. The CDR3 is CASGLAGETAEAFF. The CDR3, as DNA: TGTGCTAGTGGTTTGGCGGGTGAGACGGCTGAAGCTTTCTTT. Looking up the rest from reference TRBV12-5 and TRBJ1-1 gives the full variable domain: DARVTQTPRHKVTEMGQEVTMRCQPILGHNTVFWYRQTMMQGLELLAYFRNRAPLDDSGMPKDRFSAEMPDATLATLKIQPSEPRDSAVYFCASGLAGETAEAFFGQGTRLTVV.

V usage is TRBV7-6 and J usage is TRBJ1-5, with 8 bases matching TRBD1. The CDR3 spans 17 residues. Germline loops: CDR1 SGHVS, CDR2 FNYEAQ. Unmatched junction bases numbered 9, after V lost 1 base and J lost 4 bases. The CDR3 nucleotides read TGTGCCAGCAGCTTAGGAGCAGGGGGCCTCGCTAATCAGCCCCAGCATTTT. Its protein product is CASSLGAGGLANQPQHF.

V gene TRBV6-5 combines with J gene TRBJ1-2; D remains ambiguous. V lost 4 bases to trimming and J lost 0 bases, with 9 bases between them. Germline CDR1 is MNHEY and CDR2 is SVGAGI. The CDR3 is 14 amino acids. The CDR3 protein is CASSFTETNYGYTF. The CDR3 region has the DNA TGTGCCAGCAGTTTCACAGAGACTAACTATGGCTACACCTTC.

This chain joins TRBV18 and TRBJ2-3; 11 positions match TRBD2. Germline CDR1 reads KGHSH; CDR2 reads LQKENI. The CDR3 loop spans 15 amino acids. Trimming cost V 3 bases and J 5 bases; bases outside gene matches: 4. The CDR3 coding sequence is TGTGCCAGCTCACCTCTAGCGGGAGGAGGAGATACGCAGTATTTT. Amino acids: CASSPLAGGGDTQYF.

V usage is TRBV10-3 and J usage is TRBJ2-7; tentative D call: TRBD1 (5 bases). Germline V gene sequence: CDR1 ENHRY, CDR2 SYGVKD. Trimming removed 5 bases from V and 6 bases from J, with 11 bases in between. There are 12 residues in the CDR3. CDR3 sequence (DNA): TGTGCCATCAGTTATTCAGGGCCCGAGCAGTACTTC. It codes for CAISYSGPEQYF.

This rearrangement joins TRBV29-1 to TRBJ2-6, with D tentatively TRBD1 (5 bases). The V gene lost 4 bases and the J gene lost 0 bases, with 10 bases spanning the gap. From germline, CDR1 is SQVTM and CDR2 ANQGSEA. The CDR3 has 15 residues. The CDR3: CSVGIGHSGANVLTF. The CDR3 region has the DNA TGCAGCGTTGGAATAGGACACTCTGGGGCCAACGTCCTGACTTTC. The full variable domain, in which reference TRBV29-1 and TRBJ2-6 provide the parts outside the CDR3, is SAVISQKPSRDICQRGTSLTIQCQVDSQVTMMFWYRQQPGQSLTLIATANQGSEATYESGFVIDKFPISRPNLTFSTLTVSNMSPEDSSIYLCSVGIGHSGANVLTFGAGSRLTVL.

V gene TRBV4-3 combines with J gene TRBJ1-2; TRBD1 agrees at 9 bases. Trimming at V came to 3 bases and at J to 4 bases, leaving 12 bases not matched to a gene. This CDR3 has 17 amino acids. Germline CDR1 and CDR2: LGHNA and YSLEER. CDR3 coding DNA: TGCGCCAGCAGCCAGAATTCGGGACAGGGAAGTCCCTATGGCTACACCTTC. It yields the protein CASSQNSGQGSPYGYTF.

The genes are TRBV25-1 and TRBJ1-5; 11 bases agree with TRBD1. After removal of 3 bases from V and 4 bases from J, the junction contained 5 bases not matched to a gene. Germline CDR1 MGHDK, CDR2 SYGVNS. The CDR3 extends over 16 amino acids. CDR3 in DNA: TGTGCCAGCAGTGATAGTGGGACAGGGGGGAATCAGCCCCAGCATTTT. This codes for CASSDSGTGGNQPQHF.

To note about this clone: One end of the junction varies from germline; a read error may be responsible. The V gene is TRBV6-4, the J gene TRBJ2-7; no reliable D call. The CDR3 extends over 14 amino acids. Germline V CDR1 and CDR2: MRHNA, SNTAGT. The CDR3 protein is CASSDSSSSHEQYF. The DNA of the CDR3 is TGTGCCAGCAGTGACTCGAGTAGCTCCCACGAGCAGTACTTC.

This sequence joins TRBV2 and TRBJ1-5; maybe TRBD1 (6 bases). This CDR3 spans 16 amino acids. The germline V gene has CDR1 SNHLY and CDR2 FYNNEI. The V end was cut by 7 bases, the J end by 1 base, with 17 bases between. The DNA of the CDR3 is TGTGCCAGCAACCTCGCCGGGGGGGCGAGCAATCAGCCCCAGCATTTT. Translating it yields CASNLAGGASNQPQHF.

The chain is built from TRBV7-2 and TRBJ1-5, with TRBD1 matching 7 bases. Germline values: CDR1 SGHTA, CDR2 FQGNSA. This CDR3 region has 15 residues. J lost 3 bases, V lost 2 bases, and 4 bases had no gene match. The CDR3 is CASSLRGQFNQPQHF. Written as DNA, the CDR3 is TGTGCCAGCAGCTTACGGGGACAGTTCAATCAGCCCCAGCATTTT. The variable domain in full, completed from reference TRBV7-2 and TRBJ1-5, reads GAGVSQSPSNKVTEKGKDVELRCDPISGHTALYWYRQSLGQGLEFLIYFQGNSAPDKSGLPSDRFSAERTGGSVSTLTIQRTQQEDSAVYLCASSLRGQFNQPQHFGDGTRLSIL.

The chain uses TRBV5-1 and TRBJ1-3, with 9 bases lining up with TRBD1. V lost 0 bases and J lost 4; bases outside the gene matches: 17. Germline V gene data show CDR1 as SGHRS and CDR2 as YFSETQ. This CDR3 has 20 residues. The CDR3 DNA is TGCGCCAGCAGCTTGGCCTACGGGACAGGGTATTCACCATCCGGAAACACCATATATTTT. This codes for CASSLAYGTGYSPSGNTIYF. Full variable domain (outside the CDR3, taken from reference TRBV5-1 and TRBJ1-3): KAGVTQTPRYLIKTRGQQVTLSCSPISGHRSVSWYQQTPGQGLQFLFEYFSETQRNKGNFPGRFSGRQFSNSRSEMNVSTLELGDSALYLCASSLAYGTGYSPSGNTIYFGEGSWLTVV.

The V gene is TRBV5-1, the J gene TRBJ2-7; 7 positions match TRBD1. The CDR3 length is 14 residues. Germline V gene data show CDR1 as SGHRS and CDR2 as YFSETQ. The junction had 6 bases not matched to a gene; V was cut back by 4 bases and J by 2 bases. The CDR3 DNA reads TGCGCCAGCAGCCTCCGACAGGGTACCTACGAGCAGTACTTC. Its protein is CASSLRQGTYEQYF.

This chain uses TRBV4-2 with TRBJ2-1; weak D call: TRBD1 (5 bases). V gave up 0 bases and J gave up 0 bases, with 12 bases separating them. CDR1 is LGHNA, CDR2 YNFKEQ, per germline. The CDR3 covers 17 residues. The chain's CDR3 is CASSQDRKDSSYNEQFF. The CDR3 coding sequence is TGTGCCAGCAGCCAAGATCGTAAAGACAGCTCCTACAATGAGCAGTTCTTC.

V is TRBV27 and J is TRBJ2-7, with 7 positions matching TRBD1. Germline V gene sequence: CDR1 MNHEY, CDR2 SMNVEV (reference sequence). V lost 6 bases and J lost 5; bases outside the gene matches: 10. This CDR3 comprises 14 residues. The CDR3 DNA reads as TGTGCCAGCAGAACCTTCGACAGGGTCCACGAGCAGTACTTC. Encoded protein: CASRTFDRVHEQYF.

CDR3 sequence reads: CASSPRTGFEQYF. The CDR3 nucleotides are TGTGCCAGCAGCCCAAGGACAGGGTTCGAGCAGTACTTC. The V call is TRBV5-5, the J call TRBJ2-7; the match to TRBD1 covers 8 bases. Trimming took 4 bases from V and 6 from J; bases not matched to a gene: 6. This CDR3 comprises 13 residues. CDR1 SGHKS and CDR2 YYEKEE come from the germline V gene (reference sequence).

This clone was seen only a few times. This chain uses TRBV7-2 with TRBJ1-5, with 8 bases aligning to TRBD1. Trimming took 5 bases from V and 6 from J; bases not matched to a gene: 9. From germline, CDR1 is SGHTA and CDR2 FQGNSA. The length of the CDR3 is 15 residues. In nucleotides, the CDR3 is TGTGCCAGCAGCAATGCCGGACAGGGTAGTCAGCCCCAGCATTTT. This sequence encodes CASSNAGQGSQPQHF.

The chain has TRBV30 and TRBJ2-2; TRBD1 might be the D (5 bases). This CDR3 has 14 residues. V lost 5 bases, J lost 1 base, and 11 bases lay in between. The germline V gene has CDR1 GTSNPN and CDR2 SVGIG (reference sequence). CDR3 in amino acids: CAWGSDRNTGELFF. In DNA, the CDR3 is TGTGCCTGGGGTAGTGACAGGAACACCGGGGAGCTGTTTTTT.

This clone was seen just once. The CDR3 is CASSLGNRGALPEDLFF. CDR3 coding DNA: TGTGCCAGCAGCTTAGGAAACAGGGGGGCCCTCCCCGAGGACTTGTTTTTT. The gene calls are TRBV7-2 and TRBJ1-4; 8 nucleotides match TRBD1. The germline V gene encodes CDR1 SGHTA and CDR2 FQGNSA. The CDR3 loop spans 17 amino acids. Trimming removed 1 base from V and 15 bases from J; junction bases left unmatched: 19.

This clone has a single count. The CDR3 DNA reads TGTGCCAGCAGCCCTACTCGGGACTTTAATTACAATGAGCAGTTCTTC. It yields the protein CASSPTRDFNYNEQFF. The V gene is TRBV7-2, the J gene TRBJ2-1; TRBD2 might be the D (6 bases). V lost 5 bases and J lost 4, with 18 bases in between. Germline V lookup: CDR1 SGHTA, CDR2 FQGNSA. This CDR3 spans 16 amino acids.

This chain links TRBV20-1 with TRBJ1-2; D possibly corresponds to TRBD1 (5 bases). V gave up 6 bases and J gave up 2 bases, with 7 bases separating them. The CDR3 runs to 11 residues. Germline V gene data show CDR1 as DFQATT and CDR2 as SNEGSKA (reference sequence). The CDR3 DNA reads TGCAGTGCGACAGAAAACTATGGCTACACCTTC. It yields the protein CSATENYGYTF.

This chain links TRBV6-1 with TRBJ2-7; possible D gene TRBD2, 5 bases. The CDR3 has 14 amino acids. Germline V gene data show CDR1 as MNHNS and CDR2 as SASEGT. V was pared by 7 bases and J by 2 bases, with 15 bases between. CDR3 in amino acids: CASNPSGSPYEQYF. In DNA, the CDR3 is TGTGCCAGCAACCCTTCGGGGAGCCCCTACGAGCAGTACTTC.